The entry that follows covers one T cell receptor beta chain sequence. Antigen: not known. Some clones are missing from TCRdb's copy, which holds only in-frame ones; the method was immunoSEQ multiplex PCR. The profile shows about 24,000 clones, roughly 80% of them singletons. Brentuximab vedotin exposure varied among the patients, all of whom had relapsed after autologous stem cell transplantation. The data derive from a study of PD-1 blockade in classical Hodgkin lymphoma. Study results and limitations: Possibly reflecting disease activity or prior therapy, repertoire differences have causes that remain undefined.

Germline CDR1 reads GTSNPN; CDR2 reads SVGIG (reference sequence). Trimming removed 7 bases at V and 7 bases at J, with 17 bases between. This CDR3 spans 13 amino acids. Sequenced material: peripheral blood mononuclear cells (PBMCs), taken at baseline. The TCR comes from a human donor with classical Hodgkin lymphoma. This chain links TRBV30 with TRBJ2-1; maybe TRBD2 (6 bases). The CDR3 spells CAFLRSGRNEQFF. The CDR3 DNA follows: TGTGCCTTCCTCCGGTCGGGGAGGAATGAGCAGTTCTTC.